A single sample gave rise to the 23 T cell receptor beta chains below, sequenced in a study of T cell responses to AZD1222 COVID-19 vaccine. Libraries were prepared by immunoSEQ multiplex PCR; TCRdb keeps only in-frame clonotypes and omits some of them. Of about 140,000 clones listed, around 93% were seen once; the top ten hold over 7.5%. The sequences come from peripheral blood, collected on day 0 of AZD1222 vaccination. The receptors here all came from an adult in good health.

The chain carries TRBV12-3 or TRBV12-4 and TRBJ1-1; 12 bases map to TRBD1. The trim removed 11 bases at V and 6 bases at J, leaving 7 bases unmatched. The CDR3 is made up of 13 amino acids. DNA of the CDR3: TGTGCCGTCGGGGGACAGGGGGCTCCTGAAGCTTTCTTT. Its protein product is CAVGGQGAPEAFF.

The chain couples TRBV20-1 to TRBJ2-2; D gene uncertain. The CDR3 contains 9 residues. The V gene's germline CDR1 is DFQATT and CDR2 SNEGSKA (reference sequence). V lost 7 bases and J 8 bases, leaving 5 bases between the germline ends. The chain's CDR3 is CSVTGELFF. Here the CDR3 DNA reads TGCAGTGTTACGGGGGAGCTGTTTTTT.

J is TRBJ2-5 and V is TRBV25-1; 8 bases are a match to TRBD1. Per germline, CDR1 MGHDK and CDR2 SYGVNS. CDR3 length: 17 residues. The junction had 15 bases not matched to a gene; V was cut back by 6 bases and J by 3 bases. CDR3 amino acids: CASRRGPDRATKETQYF. The CDR3 nucleotides read TGTGCCAGCAGGAGAGGGCCGGACAGGGCGACCAAAGAGACCCAGTACTTC.

The table lists this clone with a few counts. The chain is built from TRBV15 and TRBJ2-3, with unresolved D. The CDR3 covers 20 residues. The germline V and J ends were trimmed by 0 bases and 2 bases, with 24 bases remaining between them. The germline gives CDR1 LNHNV, CDR2 YYDKDF (reference sequence). CDR3 sequence reads: CATSRDRLRARTISTDTQYF. DNA for the CDR3: TGTGCCACCAGCAGAGATCGTTTACGGGCACGGACGATATCCACAGATACGCAGTATTTT.

This sequence joins TRBV6-2 or TRBV6-3 and TRBJ1-1; a possible D gene is TRBD1 (5 bases). CDR3 length: 14 amino acids. Germline V CDR1 and CDR2: MNHEY, SVGEGT. V was pared by 6 bases and J by 2 bases, with 13 bases between. Here the CDR3 reads CASSLITGNTEAFF. The DNA for the CDR3 is TGTGCCAGCAGCCTCATTACAGGCAACACTGAAGCTTTCTTT.

The rearrangement joins TRBV4-1 to TRBJ2-1, with D possibly matching TRBD2 (5 bases). V was pared by 0 bases and J by 5 bases, with 11 bases between. Per germline, CDR1 MGHRA and CDR2 YSYEKL. The CDR3 totals 15 residues. CDR3 region: CASSQDTGLHNEQFF. CDR3 coding DNA: TGCGCCAGCAGCCAAGATACGGGGTTGCACAATGAGCAGTTCTTC.

V is TRBV7-2 and J is TRBJ1-5; D is unclear. The CDR3 length is 15 residues. The V end was cut by 4 bases, the J end by 1 base, with 11 bases between. CDR1 and CDR2 from the germline V gene are SGHTA and FQGNSA. As DNA, the CDR3 is TGTGCCAGCAGCTCGAGCCCTTTCAGCAATCAGCCCCAGCATTTT. This sequence encodes CASSSSPFSNQPQHF.

The chain is built from TRBV7-3 and TRBJ2-7; weak D call: TRBD1 (6 bases). Germline assignment: CDR1 SGHTA and CDR2 FQGTGA. V lost 5 bases and J lost 3, with 17 bases in between. The CDR3 length is 15 residues. Here the CDR3 DNA reads TGTGCCAGCAGCCCATCAACGGGACACCTCTACGAGCAGTACTTC. Translating gives CASSPSTGHLYEQYF.

The chain links TRBV28 to TRBJ1-4, with D maybe TRBD1 (5 bases). Trimming pared 7 bases from V and 6 bases from J, leaving 24 bases between. The CDR3 runs 17 residues. Germline V gene sequence: CDR1 MDHEN, CDR2 SYDVKM. The CDR3 bases are TGTGCCAGCACGAACGTGGCAGGGACTAGTGGCGATGAAAAACTGTTTTTT. Its translation: CASTNVAGTSGDEKLFF.

The V call is TRBV5-6, the J call TRBJ1-5, with 8 bases that match TRBD1. Trimming took 1 base from V and 6 from J; bases not matched to a gene: 6. The CDR3 covers 15 residues. From germline, CDR1 is SGHDT and CDR2 YYEEEE. CDR3 amino acids: CASSLSSGGSQPQHF. The CDR3 nucleotides read TGTGCCAGCAGCTTGTCATCAGGGGGCAGTCAGCCCCAGCATTTT.

The J gene is TRBJ2-4, the V gene TRBV20-1; possibly TRBD2 for D (6 bases). Germline loops: CDR1 DFQATT, CDR2 SNEGSKA (reference sequence). The CDR3 totals 10 residues. CDR3 in DNA: TGCACGGCGGGAAGAAGAATTCAGTACTTC. The encoded protein is CTAGRRIQYF.

The chain recombines TRBV9 with TRBJ2-5; either TRBD1 or TRBD2 may fit D (5 bases each). Trimming took 2 bases from V and 5 from J, leaving 13 bases between them. CDR3 size: 14 residues. Germline CDR1 and CDR2: SGDLS and YYNGEE. Here the CDR3 reads CASSVRSWGETQYF. The CDR3 DNA is TGTGCCAGCAGCGTGCGATCCTGGGGGGAGACCCAGTACTTC.

The rearrangement links TRBV28 to TRBJ1-2; D perhaps matches TRBD1 (6 bases). V lost 5 bases to trimming and J lost 2 bases, with 15 bases between them. The CDR3 covers 15 residues. Germline V gives CDR1 MDHEN, CDR2 SYDVKM. The DNA for the CDR3 is TGTGCCAGCAGTACCGGGGGGCGACCCAACTATGGCTACACCTTC. Its protein is CASSTGGRPNYGYTF.

The chain couples TRBV30 to TRBJ2-3; no clear D gene. CDR1 and CDR2 from the germline V gene are GTSNPN and SVGIG (reference sequence). V was pared by 3 bases and J by 6 bases, with 7 bases between. CDR3 size: 11 residues. Here the CDR3 DNA reads TGTGCCTGGAGAAGAGCGGATACGCAGTATTTT. It is translated as CAWRRADTQYF.

This chain uses TRBV3-1 (or the pseudogene TRBV3-2) with TRBJ1-1; D remains ambiguous. The CDR3 runs to 15 residues. V lost 4 bases to trimming and J lost 2 bases, with 14 bases between them. Germline lookup yields CDR1 LGHDT and CDR2 YNNKEL (reference sequence). For the CDR3, the DNA is TGTGCCAGCAGCCCGTACAGCGGACGAAACACTGAAGCTTTCTTT. Its translation is CASSPYSGRNTEAFF.

The chain uses TRBV19 and TRBJ2-1, with 8 bases identical to TRBD2. Germline V gives CDR1 LNHDA, CDR2 SQIVND (reference sequence). The CDR3 is 14 residues long. V lost 6 bases to trimming and J lost 8 bases; unmatched junction nucleotides: 9. The CDR3 DNA is TGTGCCAGTAGGCCTTCGGGGGGGCCAGATGAGCAGTTCTTC. Translation gives CASRPSGGPDEQFF. The full variable domain, its missing parts supplied by reference TRBV19 and TRBJ2-1, is DGGITQSPKYLFRKEGQNVTLSCEQNLNHDAMYWYRQDPGQGLRLIYYSQIVNDFQKGDIAEGYSVSREKKESFPLTVTSAQKNPTAFYLCASRPSGGPDEQFFGPGTRLTVL.

The chain recombines TRBV28 with TRBJ1-2; the D is unclear. CDR1 MDHEN and CDR2 SYDVKM come from the germline V gene. Trimming cost V 3 bases and J 8 bases, with 16 bases left between them. This CDR3 region has 14 residues. The CDR3 loop is CASSFPPPNRGYTF. The CDR3 bases are TGTGCCAGCAGTTTTCCCCCCCCCAATCGCGGCTACACCTTC.

This rearrangement joins TRBV10-3 to TRBJ2-4; D may be TRBD1 (5 bases). CDR1 and CDR2 from the germline V gene are ENHRY and SYGVKD. There are 14 residues in the CDR3. Trimming left V 0 bases short and J 9 bases short, with 12 bases between. The CDR3 DNA follows: TGTGCCATCAGTGAGTCGACAGCTTATGGCATTCAGTACTTC. Amino acid sequence: CAISESTAYGIQYF.

V gene TRBV3-1 (or the pseudogene TRBV3-2) combines with J gene TRBJ1-5; no definite D call. CDR3 size: 13 residues. Germline V gene lookup returns CDR1 LGHDT and CDR2 YNNKEL (reference sequence). V was clipped by 0 bases and J by 7 bases, with 7 bases between them. CDR3 sequence (DNA): TGTGCCAGCAGCCAAGATCCAGCCCAGCCCCAGCATTTT. Its protein product is CASSQDPAQPQHF.

The V and J genes are TRBV3-1 (or the pseudogene TRBV3-2) and TRBJ1-5; tentatively, D is TRBD1 (5 bases). CDR3 length equals 12 residues. Trimming shortened V by 4 bases and J by 8 bases, and 9 bases separated the two germline ends. CDR1 and CDR2 (germline): LGHDT, YNNKEL (reference sequence). DNA of the CDR3: TGTGCCAGCAGCCTGGGGCCAGAGCCCCAGCATTTT. It translates to CASSLGPEPQHF.

This clone was counted a single time. This chain joins TRBV19 and TRBJ1-2; TRBD1 aligns across 10 bases. The CDR3 is 16 amino acids. J lost 4 bases, V lost 1 base, and 6 bases had no gene match. CDR1 and CDR2 from the germline V gene are LNHDA and SQIVND (reference sequence). CDR3 protein: CASSIGTGGDFYGYTF. CDR3 DNA sequence: TGTGCCAGTAGTATAGGGACAGGGGGGGATTTCTATGGCTACACCTTC.

The chain carries TRBV30 and TRBJ1-4; the D is unclear. V gave up 1 base and J gave up 1 base, with 7 bases separating them. This CDR3 spans 14 amino acids. The germline CDR1 and CDR2 sequences are GTSNPN and SVGIG (reference sequence). CDR3 region: CAWSGLVTNEKLFF. CDR3 sequence (DNA): TGTGCCTGGAGTGGTTTGGTAACTAATGAAAAACTGTTTTTT.

The sample holds a few counts of this clone. The genes are TRBV14 and TRBJ1-6; 7 positions agree with TRBD1. The V gene's germline CDR1 is SGHDN and CDR2 FVKESK. The CDR3 is made up of 15 amino acids. With V trimmed by 4 bases and J by 6 bases, 6 bases remained unmatched. The CDR3 DNA reads TGTGCCAGCAGCCGAACAGGGGTGGGTAATTCACCCCTCCACTTT. The encoded protein is CASSRTGVGNSPLHF.